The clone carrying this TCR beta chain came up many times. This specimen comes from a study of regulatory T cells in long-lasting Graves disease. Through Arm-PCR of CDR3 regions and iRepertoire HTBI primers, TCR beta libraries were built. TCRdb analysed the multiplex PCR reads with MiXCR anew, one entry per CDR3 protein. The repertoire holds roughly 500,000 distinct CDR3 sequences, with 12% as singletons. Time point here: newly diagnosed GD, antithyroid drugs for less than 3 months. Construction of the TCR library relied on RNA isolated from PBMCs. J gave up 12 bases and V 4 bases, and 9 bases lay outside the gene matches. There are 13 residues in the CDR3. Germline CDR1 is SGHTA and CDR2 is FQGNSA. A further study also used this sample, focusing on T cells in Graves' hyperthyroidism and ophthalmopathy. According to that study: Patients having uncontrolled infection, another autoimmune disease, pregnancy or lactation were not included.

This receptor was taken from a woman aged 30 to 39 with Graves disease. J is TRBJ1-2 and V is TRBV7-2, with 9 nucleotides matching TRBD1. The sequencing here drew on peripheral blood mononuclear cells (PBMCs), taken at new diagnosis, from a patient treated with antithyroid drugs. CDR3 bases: TGTGCCAGCAGCTCAGGGACAGGGCATGTTGACACCTTC. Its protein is CASSSGTGHVDTF.